The sequence of this T cell receptor (beta chain) was determined in a study of blood T cells in healthy people across ages. Study-wide background: Template switching captured about one barcoded beta molecule per two T cells.

It was with a sample-barcoded 5' primer and a J-beta primer mix that a second PCR of roughly 6 to 12 cycles was run. Sequencing yielded, for each sample, at least 3 million paired-end reads carrying CDR3. TCRdb itself ran the 5' RACE reads through MiXCR, one entry per CDR3 protein. The sample records roughly 2 million distinct CDR3 sequences, around 48% being singletons. Concerning this clonotype itself: Its antigen is unknown.

General study points: Long-lived donors had more naive CD4+ cells and higher diversity than aged donors.

Source material: blood. This clonotype was sampled from a woman aged 40 to 49 in good health.

The CDR3 protein is CSAWRRGGGTYNEQFF. The CDR3 coding sequence is TGCAGTGCTTGGCGTCGAGGGGGTGGGACCTACAATGAGCAGTTCTTC. The chain employs TRBV20-1 and TRBJ2-1, with D possibly being TRBD1 (6 bases). Looked up from germline, CDR1 is DFQATT and CDR2 is SNEGSKA (reference sequence). V lost 5 bases and J lost 2, with 19 bases in between. CDR3 length: 16 amino acids.